The 23 T cell receptor beta chains in this list originate from one sample, sequenced in a study of T-cell reconstitution after alpha-beta-depleted transplantation in children. TCRbeta library construction was performed incorporating unique molecular identifiers. TCRdb recomputed calls from the PCR reads with MiXCR, one row per CDR3 protein. The table has approximately 520,000 distinct CDR3 sequences, approximately 32% seen once. This sample comprised PBMCs from the stem cell graft donor, obtained from the stem cell graft. The receptors were gathered from a human donor who donated a stem cell graft to a child with aplastic anemia.

This clonotype showed up just a few times. This chain uses TRBV10-1 with TRBJ2-2; no definite D call. This CDR3 comprises 14 residues. Trimming pared 0 bases from V and 4 bases from J, leaving 6 bases between. CDR1 WNHNN and CDR2 SYGVQD come from the germline V gene (reference sequence). CDR3 sequence: CASSESGSTGELFF. The CDR3 nucleotides read TGCGCCAGCAGTGAGTCGGGTAGCACCGGGGAGCTGTTTTTT.

V gene TRBV7-3 combines with J gene TRBJ2-6; the match to TRBD2 covers 7 bases. The V gene end was trimmed by 2 bases and the J gene end by 1 base; junction bases not matched to a gene: 17. The CDR3 is 21 residues long. Germline V gives CDR1 SGHTA, CDR2 FQGTGA. The DNA for the CDR3 is TGTGCCAGCAGCTTATACGGCCCTATAGGGAGGGCCTCGTCTGGGGCCAACGTCCTGACTTTC. Translating it yields CASSLYGPIGRASSGANVLTF. Filled out from reference TRBV7-3 and TRBJ2-6, the complete variable domain reads GAGVSQTPSNKVTEKGKYVELRCDPISGHTALYWYRQSLGQGPEFLIYFQGTGAADDSGLPNDRFFAVRPEGSVSTLKIQRTERGDSAVYLCASSLYGPIGRASSGANVLTFGAGSRLTVL.

This clonotype appeared a few times. This chain connects TRBV20-1 to TRBJ1-2; no firm D call. Trimming took off 2 bases at V and 7 bases at J, with 17 bases between the two ends. Germline CDR1 reads DFQATT; CDR2 reads SNEGSKA (reference sequence). This CDR3 region has 14 residues. The CDR3 is CSARFGSRYSGYTF. In DNA, the CDR3 is TGCAGTGCTAGATTTGGATCCCGGTACAGTGGCTACACCTTC.

V and J are TRBV7-3 and TRBJ1-1, with TRBD1 identical over 7 bases. The CDR3 spans 16 residues. Germline CDR1 SGHTA, CDR2 FQGTGA. V shed 4 bases and J 5 bases; nucleotides not matched to a gene: 13. CDR3 nucleotides: TGTGCCAGCAGCTCTACCGGGACAGCTCGTGGGACTGAAGCTTTCTTT. Translated: CASSSTGTARGTEAFF.

This clonotype was seen a handful of times. V gene TRBV16 combines with J gene TRBJ1-5, with 7 bases that match TRBD1. Trimming removed 0 bases from V and 7 bases from J; junction bases left unmatched: 6. CDR3 length equals 15 residues. Germline V gene sequence: CDR1 KGHSY, CDR2 FQNENV. The CDR3, as DNA: TGTGCCAGCAGCCAATCGTTAGGGGGCGGGCAGCCCCAGCATTTT. Amino acids: CASSQSLGGGQPQHF.

In this sample, this clonotype turned up a few times. The J gene is TRBJ2-4, the V gene TRBV6-5, with 10 bases matching TRBD1. V dropped 6 bases and J dropped 6; count of bases not matched to a gene: 5. The length of the CDR3 is 14 residues. Germline V gives CDR1 MNHEY, CDR2 SVGAGI. CDR3 nucleotides: TGTGCCAGCAGCACGGACAGGGGGATAAACATTCAGTACTTC. Its protein is CASSTDRGINIQYF.

Remarks on this clonotype: The CDR3 does not close with the conserved phenylalanine or tryptophan, likely indicating a read error. The chain has TRBV19 and TRBJ2-2; 7 bases map to TRBD1. Germline V gene lookup returns CDR1 LNHDA and CDR2 SQIVND (reference sequence). This CDR3 has 14 amino acids. The CDR3 DNA reads TGTGCCAGTAGTCTAGAGACAGGGTACGAGGAGCTGTTTTTG. Translated, it gives CASSLETGYEELFL.

This clonotype showed up just a few times. The chain recombines TRBV12-3 or TRBV12-4 with TRBJ2-1, with D unclear. The CDR3 length is 12 residues. Trimming took 8 bases from V and 8 from J, leaving 13 bases between them. The CDR3 reads CASEYVRHEQFF. The CDR3 DNA reads as TGTGCCAGCGAGTACGTTCGGCATGAGCAGTTCTTC.

The chain uses TRBV20-1 and TRBJ2-5; D might be TRBD2 (5 bases). Germline-derived CDR1 and CDR2 are DFQATT and SNEGSKA (reference sequence). This CDR3 has 12 residues. Trimming removed 1 base at V and 9 bases at J, with 12 bases between. CDR3 sequence: CSARGRSGSQYF. In DNA, the CDR3 is TGCAGTGCTAGAGGCCGATCGGGGTCCCAGTACTTC.

This chain joins TRBV20-1 and TRBJ1-2; TRBD1 matches at 7 bases. After removal of 5 bases from V and 4 bases from J, the junction contained 4 bases not matched to a gene. CDR1 and CDR2 (germline): DFQATT, SNEGSKA (reference sequence). The CDR3 extends over 12 amino acids. Here the CDR3 reads CSAHRGGYGYTF. The DNA for the CDR3 is TGCAGTGCTCACAGGGGTGGCTATGGCTACACCTTC.

The chain recombines TRBV7-9 with TRBJ1-1; TRBD1 matches at 8 bases. Germline V gives CDR1 SEHNR, CDR2 FQNEAQ (reference sequence). This CDR3 is built from 15 residues. V trimming: 3 bases; J trimming: 0 bases; junction bases outside the gene matches: 3. As DNA, the CDR3 is TGTGCCAGCAGCTTCGTGGACAGGGTGAACACTGAAGCTTTCTTT. This translates into CASSFVDRVNTEAFF.

This sequence joins TRBV11-2 and TRBJ2-3; TRBD2 aligns across 9 bases. This CDR3 contains 18 residues. V dropped 2 bases and J dropped 0; count of bases not matched to a gene: 9. Germline V gene lookup returns CDR1 SGHAT and CDR2 FQNNGV. The CDR3 is CASSLTPGLAASTDTQYF. CDR3 DNA: TGTGCCAGCAGCTTAACCCCGGGACTAGCTGCTAGCACAGATACGCAGTATTTT.

This chain joins TRBV21-1 and TRBJ2-1; the tabulated D call, TRBD2, remains unverified against the DNA. TRBV21-1 is designated a pseudogene. The CDR3 contains 16 residues. The CDR3 sequence is CASSILLGPPKNEQFF. The CDR3 coding sequence is TGTGCCAGCAGTATACTCCTGGGACCGCCCAAGAATGAGCAGTTCTTC.

The chain is built from TRBV7-9 and TRBJ2-1; either TRBD1 or TRBD2 may supply D (5 bases each). This CDR3 region has 12 residues. V was trimmed by 2 bases and J by 9 bases, leaving 8 bases between them. Germline V gene lookup returns CDR1 SEHNR and CDR2 FQNEAQ (reference sequence). This chain's CDR3 is CASSLIGGEQFF. The CDR3 DNA follows: TGTGCCAGCAGCTTAATTGGGGGTGAGCAGTTCTTC.

V gene TRBV7-2 combines with J gene TRBJ2-6; no firm D call. The CDR3 spans 17 residues. Germline CDR1 and CDR2: SGHTA and FQGNSA. With 3 bases removed from V and 0 bases from J, the gap between germline ends came to 12 bases. CDR3 nucleotides: TGTGCCAGCAGCTTCCTAGGATCGATCTCTGGGGCCAACGTCCTGACTTTC. Residues: CASSFLGSISGANVLTF.

The chain uses TRBV6-5 and TRBJ2-3; 11 nucleotides match TRBD2. The CDR3 is made up of 17 amino acids. Germline CDR1 MNHEY, CDR2 SVGAGI. Germline trimming cut 3 bases from V and 2 bases from J; bases unmatched to any gene: 7. The CDR3 here is CASSYASGGFFTDTQYF. For the CDR3, the DNA is TGTGCCAGCAGTTATGCTAGCGGGGGGTTTTTCACAGATACGCAGTATTTT.

This clonotype was found a few times. V is TRBV6-5 and J is TRBJ2-7; possible D gene TRBD2, 6 bases. The CDR3 is 12 amino acids. Germline V gene data show CDR1 as MNHEY and CDR2 as SVGAGI. With 8 bases removed from V and 4 bases from J, the gap between germline ends came to 12 bases. The CDR3 region has the DNA TGTGCCAGCGGGCGGGGCGTATACGAGCAGTACTTC. This translates into CASGRGVYEQYF.

This chain uses TRBV29-1 with TRBJ2-1, with 13 bases fitting TRBD2. This CDR3 has 14 residues. Germline CDR1 reads SQVTM; CDR2 reads ANQGSEA. Trimming removed 4 bases from V and 8 bases from J; junction bases left unmatched: 5. CDR3 coding DNA: TGCAGCGTTGGCGGGACTAGCGGGACGGATGAGCAGTTCTTC. Its translation is CSVGGTSGTDEQFF.

This chain uses TRBV12-3 or TRBV12-4 with TRBJ2-7; tentative D call: TRBD1 (6 bases). The CDR3 covers 14 residues. Trimming took 3 bases from V and 5 from J, leaving 14 bases between them. The chain's CDR3 is CASSLMGRGHEQYF. In nucleotides, the CDR3 is TGTGCCAGCAGTTTGATGGGCAGGGGCCACGAGCAGTACTTC.

The V call is TRBV6-1, the J call TRBJ2-4; 12 positions agree with TRBD1. Germline V gene sequence: CDR1 MNHNS, CDR2 SASEGT. This CDR3 has 15 residues. Trimming removed 7 bases from V and 8 bases from J; junction bases left unmatched: 9. CDR3 in amino acids: CASTTPGTGGHIQYF. Written as DNA, the CDR3 is TGTGCCAGCACCACTCCCGGGACAGGGGGCCACATTCAGTACTTC.

A few counts support this clonotype. The chain couples TRBV10-3 to TRBJ2-1; no definite D call. The CDR3 consists of 16 residues. The germline V and J ends were trimmed by 7 bases and 0 bases, with 16 bases remaining between them. CDR1 and CDR2 from the germline V gene are ENHRY and SYGVKD. CDR3 sequence: CAIMTSAASSYNEQFF. As DNA, the CDR3 is TGTGCCATCATGACGAGCGCGGCTAGCTCCTACAATGAGCAGTTCTTC.

The rearrangement joins TRBV7-2 to TRBJ2-3, with 12 bases aligning to TRBD2. CDR3 length equals 19 residues. The trim removed 0 bases at V and 8 bases at J, leaving 15 bases unmatched. From germline, CDR1 is SGHTA and CDR2 FQGNSA. As DNA, the CDR3 is TGTGCCAGCAGCTTAGCGCCTCGGGCTAGCGGGAGGGAGGAGTCTACGCAGTATTTT. Residues: CASSLAPRASGREESTQYF. Combining the CDR3 with reference TRBV7-2 and TRBJ2-3 gives the whole variable domain GAGVSQSPSNKVTEKGKDVELRCDPISGHTALYWYRQSLGQGLEFLIYFQGNSAPDKSGLPSDRFSAERTGGSVSTLTIQRTQQEDSAVYLCASSLAPRASGREESTQYFGPGTRLTVL.

The CDR3 sequence: CASGLVPTGRPPNTGELFF. The DNA of the CDR3 is TGTGCTAGTGGTTTGGTACCGACAGGAAGACCTCCGAACACCGGGGAGCTGTTTTTT. The chain links TRBV12-5 to TRBJ2-2; possible D gene TRBD1, 6 bases. The germline gives CDR1 LGHNT, CDR2 FRNRAP. The CDR3 covers 19 residues. Trimming took 0 bases from V and 0 from J, leaving 17 bases between them.